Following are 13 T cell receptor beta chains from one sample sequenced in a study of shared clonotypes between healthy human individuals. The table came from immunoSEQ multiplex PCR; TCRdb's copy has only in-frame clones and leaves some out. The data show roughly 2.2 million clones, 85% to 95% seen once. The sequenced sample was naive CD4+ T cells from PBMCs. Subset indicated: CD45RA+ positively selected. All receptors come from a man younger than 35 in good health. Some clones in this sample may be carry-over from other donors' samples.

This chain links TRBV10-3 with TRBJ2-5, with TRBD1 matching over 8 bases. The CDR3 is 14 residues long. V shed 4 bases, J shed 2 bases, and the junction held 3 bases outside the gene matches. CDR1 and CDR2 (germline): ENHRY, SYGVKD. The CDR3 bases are TGTGCCATCAGTGGGGGACAGGCTCAAGAGACCCAGTACTTC. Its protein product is CAISGGQAQETQYF.

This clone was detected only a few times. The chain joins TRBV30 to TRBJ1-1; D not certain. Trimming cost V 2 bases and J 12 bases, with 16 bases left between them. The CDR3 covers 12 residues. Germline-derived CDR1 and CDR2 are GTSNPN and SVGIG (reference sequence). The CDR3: CAWSRFQEAPFF. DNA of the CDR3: TGTGCCTGGAGTAGGTTTCAAGAGGCTCCTTTCTTT.

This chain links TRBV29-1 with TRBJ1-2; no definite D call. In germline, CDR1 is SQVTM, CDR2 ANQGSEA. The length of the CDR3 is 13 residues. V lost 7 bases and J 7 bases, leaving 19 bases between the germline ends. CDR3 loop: CSAEWVGRSGYTF. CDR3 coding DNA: TGCAGCGCCGAATGGGTAGGGCGGAGTGGCTACACCTTC.

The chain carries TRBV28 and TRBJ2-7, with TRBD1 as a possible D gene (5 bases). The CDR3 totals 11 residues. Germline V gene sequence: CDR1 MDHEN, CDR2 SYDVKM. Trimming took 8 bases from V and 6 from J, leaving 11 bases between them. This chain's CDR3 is CASHRFGEQYF. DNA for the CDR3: TGTGCCAGCCACAGGTTCGGCGAGCAGTACTTC. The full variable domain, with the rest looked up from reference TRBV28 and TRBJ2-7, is DVKVTQSSRYLVKRTGEKVFLECVQDMDHENMFWYRQDPGLGLRLIYFSYDVKMKEKGDIPEGYSVSREKKERFSLILESASTNQTSMYLCASHRFGEQYFGPGTRLTVT.

CDR3 loop: CASSFRYDEQFF. The CDR3 nucleotides read TGCGCCAGCAGCTTCAGGTACGATGAGCAGTTCTTC. V and J are TRBV5-1 and TRBJ2-1; D call uncertain. Germline CDR1 and CDR2: SGHRS and YFSETQ. V dropped 2 bases and J dropped 8 bases, with 8 bases sitting between them. The CDR3 has 12 residues. The complete variable domain, with remaining parts taken from reference TRBV5-1 and TRBJ2-1, reads KAGVTQTPRYLIKTRGQQVTLSCSPISGHRSVSWYQQTPGQGLQFLFEYFSETQRNKGNFPGRFSGRQFSNSRSEMNVSTLELGDSALYLCASSFRYDEQFFGPGTRLTVL.

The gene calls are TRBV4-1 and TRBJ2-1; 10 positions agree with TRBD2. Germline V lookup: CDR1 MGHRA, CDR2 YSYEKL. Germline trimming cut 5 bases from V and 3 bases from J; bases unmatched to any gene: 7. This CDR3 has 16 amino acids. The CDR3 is CASSIGLAGDYNEQFF. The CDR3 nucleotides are TGCGCCAGCAGCATCGGTCTAGCGGGAGACTACAATGAGCAGTTCTTC.

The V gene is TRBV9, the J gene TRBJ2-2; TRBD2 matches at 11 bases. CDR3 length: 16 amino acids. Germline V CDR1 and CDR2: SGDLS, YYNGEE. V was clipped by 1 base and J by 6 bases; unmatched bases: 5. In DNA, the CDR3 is TGTGCCAGCAGCGTAAGAACTAGCGGGAGATCCGGGGAGCTGTTTTTT. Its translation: CASSVRTSGRSGELFF.

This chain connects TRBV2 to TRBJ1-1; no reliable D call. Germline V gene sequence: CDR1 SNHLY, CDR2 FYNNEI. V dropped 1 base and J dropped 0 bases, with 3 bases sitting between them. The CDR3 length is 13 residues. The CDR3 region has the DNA TGTGCCAGCAGTGAAGAGCTGAACACTGAAGCTTTCTTT. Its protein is CASSEELNTEAFF.

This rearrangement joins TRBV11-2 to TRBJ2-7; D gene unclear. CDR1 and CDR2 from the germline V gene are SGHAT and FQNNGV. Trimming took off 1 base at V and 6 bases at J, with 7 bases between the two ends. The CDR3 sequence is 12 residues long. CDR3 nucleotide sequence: TGTGCCAGCAGCTTAGTCAGCACCGAGCAGTACTTC. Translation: CASSLVSTEQYF.

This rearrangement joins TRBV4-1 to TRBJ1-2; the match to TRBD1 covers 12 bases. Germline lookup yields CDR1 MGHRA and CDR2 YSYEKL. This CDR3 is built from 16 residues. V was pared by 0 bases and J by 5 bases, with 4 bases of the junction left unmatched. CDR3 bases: TGCGCCAGCAGCCAAGACGGGGACAGGGGGCTGTATGGCTACACCTTC. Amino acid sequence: CASSQDGDRGLYGYTF.

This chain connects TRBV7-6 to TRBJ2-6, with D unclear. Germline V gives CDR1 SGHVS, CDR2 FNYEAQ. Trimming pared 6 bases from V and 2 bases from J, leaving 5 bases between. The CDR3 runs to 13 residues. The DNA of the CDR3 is TGTGCCAGCAGGAGAACTGGGGCCAACGTCCTGACTTTC. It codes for CASRRTGANVLTF.

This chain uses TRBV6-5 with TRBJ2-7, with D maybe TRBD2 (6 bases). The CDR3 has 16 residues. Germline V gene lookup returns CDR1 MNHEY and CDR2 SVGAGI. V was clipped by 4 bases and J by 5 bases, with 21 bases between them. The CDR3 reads CASSSPWRASNNEQYF. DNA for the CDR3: TGTGCCAGCAGTTCCCCGTGGAGGGCAAGTAATAACGAGCAGTACTTC.

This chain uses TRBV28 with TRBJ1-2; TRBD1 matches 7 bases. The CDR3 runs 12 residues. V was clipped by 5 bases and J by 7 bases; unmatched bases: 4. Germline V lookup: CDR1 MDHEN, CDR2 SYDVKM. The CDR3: CASSTHRGGYTF. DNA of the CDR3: TGTGCCAGCAGTACTCACAGGGGTGGCTACACCTTC.